The present TCR beta chain was sequenced within a study of blood T cell repertoires in COVID-19. About the study: Spain, Italy and the United States supplied samples that represented acute and convalescent COVID-19. Sources were T cells, B-cell-depleted T cells, or PBMCs; the material itself was cDNA or gDNA.

Source study methods: Estimated nucleated cell counts came from reference gene primer amplification. Clones were read by immunoSEQ multiplex PCR, and TCRdb kept only the in-frame ones, dropping some. That table furnishes V, J and clone size, whereas the DNA furnished D and trimming. The profile shows tens of thousands of clones, over 70% of them singletons. Germline V CDR1 and CDR2: WSHSY, SAAADI. The CDR3 totals 15 residues. Trimming removed 1 base from V and 8 bases from J; junction bases left unmatched: 1. This clone showed up just once. The V call is TRBV10-2, the J call TRBJ1-6; 11 positions agree with TRBD1. The sample taken for sequencing was peripheral blood. The sequence came from a human donor in a cohort sampled during active COVID-19. The CDR3 sequence is CASSEWGQGDSPLHF. CDR3 coding DNA: TGCGCCAGCAGTGAGTGGGGACAGGGGGATTCACCCCTCCACTTT.